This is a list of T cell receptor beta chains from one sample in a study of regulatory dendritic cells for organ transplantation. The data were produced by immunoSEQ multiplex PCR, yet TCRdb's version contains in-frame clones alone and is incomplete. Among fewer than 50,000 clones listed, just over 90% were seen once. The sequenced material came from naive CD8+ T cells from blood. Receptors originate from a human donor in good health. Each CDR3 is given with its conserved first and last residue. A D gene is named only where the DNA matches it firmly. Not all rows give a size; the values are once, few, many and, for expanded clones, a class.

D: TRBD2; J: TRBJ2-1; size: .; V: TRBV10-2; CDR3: CASSESAGTSGFNEQFF; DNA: TGCGCCAGCAGTGAGTCCGCCGGGACTAGCGGATTCAATGAGCAGTTCTTC
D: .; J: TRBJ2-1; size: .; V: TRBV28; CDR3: CASSFPGEQFF; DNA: TGTGCCAGCAGTTTCCCGGGTGAGCAGTTCTTC
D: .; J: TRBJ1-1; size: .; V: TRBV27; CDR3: CASSLGGGLGTEAFF; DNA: TGTGCCAGCAGTTTGGGGGGGGGCTTGGGCACTGAAGCTTTCTTT
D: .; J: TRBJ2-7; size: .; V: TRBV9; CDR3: CASSPFDSRMYEQYF; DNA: TGTGCCAGCAGCCCCTTCGATTCGCGCATGTACGAGCAGTACTTC
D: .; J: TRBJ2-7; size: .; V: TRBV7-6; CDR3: CASSLKMLIPDGAYEQYF; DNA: TGTGCCAGCAGCTTAAAAATGTTAATTCCGGACGGAGCCTACGAGCAGTACTTC
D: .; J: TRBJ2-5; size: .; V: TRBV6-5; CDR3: CASSYSSGGGTQYF; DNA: TGTGCCAGCAGTTACTCTTCCGGGGGCGGGACCCAGTACTTC
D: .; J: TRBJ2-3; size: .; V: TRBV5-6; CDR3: CASSLASDTQYF; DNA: TGTGCCAGCAGCTTGGCCTCAGATACGCAGTATTTT
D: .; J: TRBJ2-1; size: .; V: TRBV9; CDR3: CASSVSLSGEQFF; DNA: TGTGCCAGCAGCGTAAGTCTCAGCGGTGAGCAGTTCTTC
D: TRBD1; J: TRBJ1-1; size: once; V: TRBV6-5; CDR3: CASSYAHRGGTEAFF; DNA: TGTGCCAGCAGTTACGCACACAGGGGAGGAACTGAAGCTTTCTTT
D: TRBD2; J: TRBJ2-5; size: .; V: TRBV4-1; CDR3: CASSQASAGGFQETQYF; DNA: TGCGCCAGCAGCCAAGCCTCAGCGGGGGGGTTCCAAGAGACCCAGTACTTC
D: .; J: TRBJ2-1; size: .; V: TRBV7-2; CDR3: CASSPGTGDNEQFF; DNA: TGTGCCAGCAGCCCCGGGACTGGGGACAATGAGCAGTTCTTC
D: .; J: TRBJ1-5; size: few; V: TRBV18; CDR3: CASSMGVGNQPQHF; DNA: TGTGCCAGCTCAATGGGGGTTGGGAATCAGCCCCAGCATTTT
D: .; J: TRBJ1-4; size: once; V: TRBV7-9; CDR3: CASSLARRDYNEKLFF; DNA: TGTGCCAGCAGCTTAGCCCGGCGGGATTATAATGAAAAACTGTTTTTT
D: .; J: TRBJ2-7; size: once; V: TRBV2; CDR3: CASNGQTLYYEQYF; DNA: TGTGCCAGCAACGGACAGACTCTATACTACGAGCAGTACTTC
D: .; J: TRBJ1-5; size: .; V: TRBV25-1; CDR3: CASSAYGLADF; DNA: TGTGCCAGCAGCGCTTACGGCCTGGCGGATTTT
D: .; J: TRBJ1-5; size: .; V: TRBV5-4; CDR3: CASSSGGGFNQPQHF; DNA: TGTGCCAGCAGCTCAGGAGGGGGGTTCAATCAGCCCCAGCATTTT
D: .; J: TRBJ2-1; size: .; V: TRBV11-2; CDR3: CASSLRRNEQFF; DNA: TGTGCCAGCAGCTTAAGGAGGAATGAGCAGTTCTTC
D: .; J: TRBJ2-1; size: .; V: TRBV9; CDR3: CASSVGGGSEQFF; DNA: TGTGCCAGCAGCGTGGGGGGTGGTAGTGAGCAGTTCTTC
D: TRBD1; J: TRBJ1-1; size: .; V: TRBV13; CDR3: CASSFTGTGGNTEAFF; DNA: TGTGCCAGCAGCTTCACCGGGACAGGGGGGAACACTGAAGCTTTCTTT
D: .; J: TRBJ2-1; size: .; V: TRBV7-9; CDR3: CASSLGTSGEQFF; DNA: TGTGCCAGCAGCTTAGGAACATCAGGGGAGCAGTTCTTC
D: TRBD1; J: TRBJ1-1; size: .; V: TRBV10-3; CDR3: CAIKMDRGRANTEAFF; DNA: TGTGCCATCAAAATGGACAGGGGAAGGGCGAACACTGAAGCTTTCTTT
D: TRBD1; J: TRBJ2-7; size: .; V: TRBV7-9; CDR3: CASSGGQLYEQYF; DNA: TGTGCCAGCAGTGGGGGACAGCTCTACGAGCAGTACTTC
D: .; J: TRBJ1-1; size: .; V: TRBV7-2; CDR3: CASSLRTVNTEAFF; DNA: TGTGCCAGCAGCTTACGGACAGTGAACACTGAAGCTTTCTTT
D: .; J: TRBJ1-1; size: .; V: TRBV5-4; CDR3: CASTHPKDPGRPEAFF; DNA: TGTGCCAGCACACACCCTAAGGATCCAGGGCGCCCTGAAGCTTTCTTT
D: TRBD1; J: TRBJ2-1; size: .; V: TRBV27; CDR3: CASSVRDRVYNEQFF; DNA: TGTGCCAGCAGTGTCCGGGACAGGGTCTACAATGAGCAGTTCTTC
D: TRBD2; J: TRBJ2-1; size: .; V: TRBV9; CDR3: CASGEERGLREQFF; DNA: TGTGCCAGCGGAGAAGAGCGGGGGCTCCGGGAGCAGTTCTTC
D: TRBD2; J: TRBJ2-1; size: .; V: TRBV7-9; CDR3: CASSTSGNNEQFF; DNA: TGTGCCAGCTCTACTAGCGGGAACAATGAGCAGTTCTTC
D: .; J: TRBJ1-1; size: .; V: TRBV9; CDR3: CASSVDRDYRSFEAFF; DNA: TGTGCCAGCAGCGTAGATAGGGACTATCGGTCCTTTGAAGCTTTCTTT
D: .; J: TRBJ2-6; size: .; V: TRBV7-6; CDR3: CASSEGLTGFSGANVLTF; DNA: TGTGCCAGCAGCGAGGGTTTAACGGGGTTCTCTGGGGCCAACGTCCTGACTTTC
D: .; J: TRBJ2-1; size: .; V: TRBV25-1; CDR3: CASSGPTKPKQFF; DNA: TGTGCCAGCAGTGGACCCACAAAACCGAAGCAGTTCTTC
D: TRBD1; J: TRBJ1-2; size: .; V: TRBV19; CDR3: CASSIGTANPYGYTF; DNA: TGTGCCAGTAGTATTGGGACAGCCAATCCCTATGGCTACACCTTC
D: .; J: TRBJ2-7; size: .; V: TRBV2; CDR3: CASIWDPEKYEQYF; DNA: TGTGCCAGCATCTGGGACCCAGAAAAATACGAGCAGTACTTC
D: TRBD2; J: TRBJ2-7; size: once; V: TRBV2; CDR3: CASSGVGRGVYEQYF; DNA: TGTGCCAGCAGCGGGGTAGGGCGGGGGGTCTACGAGCAGTACTTC
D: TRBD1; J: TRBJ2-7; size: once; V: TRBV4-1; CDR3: CASSQRTGAFYEQYF; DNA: TGCGCCAGCAGCCAAAGGACAGGGGCCTTCTACGAGCAGTACTTC
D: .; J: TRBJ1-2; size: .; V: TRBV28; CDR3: CASSPAGIQLGYTF; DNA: TGTGCCAGCAGTCCAGCAGGGATCCAGTTAGGCTACACCTTC
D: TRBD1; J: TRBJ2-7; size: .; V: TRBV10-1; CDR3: CASSRGQGFDEQYF; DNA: TGCGCCAGCAGTCGGGGACAGGGTTTTGACGAGCAGTACTTC
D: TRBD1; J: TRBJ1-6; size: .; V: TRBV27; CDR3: CASRFGQAYNSPLHF; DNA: TGTGCCAGCAGGTTCGGACAGGCCTATAATTCACCCCTCCACTTT
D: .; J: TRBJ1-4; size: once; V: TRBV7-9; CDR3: CASSATGSATNEKLFF; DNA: TGTGCCAGCAGCGCCACAGGGAGCGCAACTAATGAAAAACTGTTTTTT
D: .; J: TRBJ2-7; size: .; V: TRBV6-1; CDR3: CASSDRVFNWTQSSYEQYF; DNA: TGTGCCAGCAGTGACCGGGTCTTTAATTGGACACAGTCATCCTACGAGCAGTACTTC
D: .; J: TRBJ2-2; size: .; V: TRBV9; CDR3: CASSVGGGTGELFF; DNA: TGTGCCAGCAGCGTAGGGGGTGGGACCGGGGAGCTGTTTTTT
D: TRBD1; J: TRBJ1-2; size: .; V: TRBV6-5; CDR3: CASSAGGASLGYTF; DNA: TGTGCCAGCAGTGCAGGGGGCGCGAGTTTGGGCTACACCTTC
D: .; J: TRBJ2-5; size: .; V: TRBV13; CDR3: CASSLVGQGWKETQYF; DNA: TGTGCCAGCAGCTTAGTCGGGCAGGGGTGGAAAGAGACCCAGTACTTC
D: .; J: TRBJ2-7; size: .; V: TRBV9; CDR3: CASSVGTSNPYEQYF; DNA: TGTGCCAGCAGCGTAGGGACTTCGAATCCGTACGAGCAGTACTTC
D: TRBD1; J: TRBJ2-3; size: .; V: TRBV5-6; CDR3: CASSIRTGWSDTQYF; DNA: TGTGCCAGCAGCATTAGGACAGGGTGGTCAGATACGCAGTATTTT
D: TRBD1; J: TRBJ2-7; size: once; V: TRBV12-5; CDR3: CASGLAGTGGSYEQYF; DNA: TGTGCTAGTGGTTTGGCCGGGACAGGGGGCTCCTACGAGCAGTACTTC
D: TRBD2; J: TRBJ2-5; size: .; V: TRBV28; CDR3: CASSFARRSGRGETQYF; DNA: TGTGCCAGCAGTTTCGCCCGCCGCTCGGGGAGGGGAGAGACCCAGTACTTC
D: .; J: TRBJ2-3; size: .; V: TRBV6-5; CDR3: CASSYSISSDTQYF; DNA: TGTGCCAGCAGTTACTCGATTAGTTCCGATACGCAGTATTTT
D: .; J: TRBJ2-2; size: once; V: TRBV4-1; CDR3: CASSHYRVNTGELFF; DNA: TGCGCCAGCAGCCACTACAGGGTGAACACCGGGGAGCTGTTTTTT
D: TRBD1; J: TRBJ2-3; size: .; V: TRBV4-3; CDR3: CASSQDRIQGASDTQYF; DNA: TGCGCCAGCAGCCAAGATCGGATACAGGGGGCGTCAGATACGCAGTATTTT
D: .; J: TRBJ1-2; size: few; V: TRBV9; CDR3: CASSQGGGYTF; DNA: TGTGCCAGCAGCCAGGGTGGAGGCTACACCTTC
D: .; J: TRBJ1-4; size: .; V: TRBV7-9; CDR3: CASSLFDEKLFF; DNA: TGTGCCAGCAGCTTATTCGATGAAAAACTGTTTTTT
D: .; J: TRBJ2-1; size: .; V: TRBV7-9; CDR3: CASPPSEGYNEQFF; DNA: TGTGCCAGTCCACCCAGCGAGGGTTACAATGAGCAGTTCTTC
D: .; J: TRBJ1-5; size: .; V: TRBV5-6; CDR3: CASSLGGGQPQHF; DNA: TGTGCCAGCAGCTTGGGGGGGGGTCAGCCCCAGCATTTT
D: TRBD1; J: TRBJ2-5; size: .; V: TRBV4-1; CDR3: CASSPRTGTQETQYF; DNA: TGCGCCAGCAGCCCACGGACAGGTACCCAAGAGACCCAGTACTTC
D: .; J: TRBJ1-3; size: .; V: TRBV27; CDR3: CASSLVGSGNTIYF; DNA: TGTGCCAGCAGTTTAGTCGGGAGTGGAAACACCATATATTTT
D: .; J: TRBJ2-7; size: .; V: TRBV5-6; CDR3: CASSLGLASYEQYF; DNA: TGTGCCAGCAGCTTGGGGCTAGCCTCCTACGAGCAGTACTTC
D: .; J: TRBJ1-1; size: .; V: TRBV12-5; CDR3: CASGAPNLEAFF; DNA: TGTGCTAGTGGTGCGCCGAACCTTGAAGCTTTCTTT
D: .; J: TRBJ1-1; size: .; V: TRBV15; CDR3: CATSRDKGWTEAFF; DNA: TGTGCCACCAGCAGAGATAAGGGGTGGACTGAAGCTTTCTTT
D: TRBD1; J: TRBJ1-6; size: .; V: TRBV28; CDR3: CASSFSSGGSSPLHF; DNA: TGTGCCAGCAGTTTCTCATCAGGGGGTAGCTCACCCCTCCACTTT